The 31 T cell receptor beta chains reported below all come from one sample, sequenced in a study of CD8 T cells in Susac syndrome. With random hexamers, reverse transcription was performed on about 0.5 to 1 ug of RNA. TCRdb re-called the immunoSEQ multiplex PCR reads with MiXCR, one entry per CDR3 protein. The sample contains 110,000 or so distinct CDR3 sequences, 94% of which appear only once. The sample consisted of CD4+ T cells from PBMCs. The receptors originated from a human donor in good health.

V gene TRBV27 combines with J gene TRBJ2-1; 8 bases line up with TRBD1. CDR1 and CDR2 (germline): MNHEY, SMNVEV (reference sequence). V trimming: 2 bases; J trimming: 15 bases; junction bases outside the gene matches: 12. The CDR3 runs to 14 residues. CDR3: CASSLPSSDRDSFF. The CDR3, as DNA: TGTGCCAGCAGTTTACCTTCCTCGGACAGGGATTCGTTCTTC.

The chain is built from TRBV12-3 or TRBV12-4 and TRBJ2-1, with D possibly matching TRBD2 (6 bases). Trimming left V 6 bases short and J 7 bases short, with 16 bases between. CDR3 length equals 14 residues. The DNA for the CDR3 is TGTGCCAGCAGCCTGGGACTTTCTGATAATGAGCAGTTCTTC. Translated: CASSLGLSDNEQFF.

The chain links TRBV29-1 to TRBJ2-3; 10 positions match TRBD2. This CDR3 contains 13 residues. The germline gives CDR1 SQVTM, CDR2 ANQGSEA. V lost 5 bases and J lost 7; bases outside the gene matches: 6. CDR3 nucleotide sequence: TGCAGCGTTCCAGCGGGAGGGGTATATACGCAGTATTTT. This codes for CSVPAGGVYTQYF.

The J gene is TRBJ2-5, the V gene TRBV5-6, with 16 positions matching TRBD2. V shed 4 bases and J 7 bases; nucleotides not matched to a gene: 7. The V gene's germline CDR1 is SGHDT and CDR2 YYEEEE. The CDR3 runs to 16 residues. This chain's CDR3 is CASSPGLAGGGGTQYF. The CDR3 DNA reads as TGTGCCAGCAGCCCGGGACTAGCGGGAGGGGGCGGGACCCAGTACTTC. Looking up the rest from reference TRBV5-6 and TRBJ2-5 gives the full variable domain: DAGVTQSPTHLIKTRGQQVTLRCSPKSGHDTVSWYQQALGQGPQFIFQYYEEEERQRGNFPDRFSGHQFPNYSSELNVNALLLGDSALYLCASSPGLAGGGGTQYFGPGTRLLVL.

The CDR3, as DNA: TGTGCCAGCAGTGTCTATAGCGGGGGGACCAGCTCCTACAATGAGCAGTTCTTC. Amino acid sequence: CASSVYSGGTSSYNEQFF. The chain combines TRBV2 with TRBJ2-1; TRBD2 agrees at 10 bases. The CDR3 length is 18 residues. The trim removed 4 bases at V and 0 bases at J, leaving 9 bases unmatched. The germline gives CDR1 SNHLY, CDR2 FYNNEI.

This clonotype occurred a few times. The chain links TRBV5-1 to TRBJ2-7, with 8 positions matching TRBD2. Unmatched junction bases numbered 5, after V lost 4 bases and J lost 2 bases. The CDR3 spans 14 residues. Germline V CDR1 and CDR2: SGHRS, YFSETQ. In DNA form, the CDR3 reads TGCGCCAGCAGCGAGAGCGGGGGCCCCTACGAGCAGTACTTC. Amino acid sequence: CASSESGGPYEQYF.

The rearrangement uses TRBV7-2 and TRBJ2-3, with 13 bases identical to TRBD2. Trimming removed 5 bases from V and 5 bases from J; junction bases left unmatched: 4. CDR1 SGHTA and CDR2 FQGNSA come from the germline V gene. This CDR3 comprises 15 residues. CDR3 loop: CASSSRLAGGDTQYF. For the CDR3, the DNA is TGTGCCAGCAGCAGTAGACTAGCGGGAGGAGATACGCAGTATTTT.

The chain couples TRBV27 to TRBJ2-7, with 7 bases lining up with TRBD2. V trimming: 2 bases; J trimming: 2 bases; junction bases outside the gene matches: 6. The CDR3 is 15 residues long. CDR1 and CDR2 (germline): MNHEY, SMNVEV (reference sequence). The CDR3 is CASSLNPRGAYEQYF. The DNA for the CDR3 is TGTGCCAGCAGTTTAAATCCCCGGGGGGCCTACGAGCAGTACTTC.

The chain recombines TRBV9 with TRBJ2-7; D is perhaps TRBD2 (6 bases). The V gene lost 0 bases and the J gene lost 4 bases, with 14 bases spanning the gap. The CDR3 totals 15 residues. Germline-derived CDR1 and CDR2 are SGDLS and YYNGEE. CDR3 DNA: TGTGCCAGCAGCGTAGGGCTAGCGCCACTTTACGAGCAGTACTTC. Translation: CASSVGLAPLYEQYF.

Only one count was recorded for this clonotype. V gene TRBV12-3 or TRBV12-4 combines with J gene TRBJ2-5; D remains unclear. The CDR3 spans 18 residues. V was shortened by 5 bases and J by 2 bases, with 24 bases between the two germline ends. CDR3 protein: CASSPHPPDGLGQETQYF. The CDR3 bases are TGTGCCAGCAGTCCTCACCCTCCCGACGGGCTGGGGCAAGAGACCCAGTACTTC.

CDR3 sequence (DNA): TGTGCCAGCAGCGTTACGGGAGGCCCCTACAATGAGCAGTTCTTC. Translation gives CASSVTGGPYNEQFF. The rearrangement joins TRBV9 to TRBJ2-1; 7 bases map to TRBD2. Germline CDR1 is SGDLS and CDR2 is YYNGEE. J lost 2 bases, V lost 2 bases, and 4 bases had no gene match. CDR3 size: 15 residues. The complete variable domain, with remaining parts taken from reference TRBV9 and TRBJ2-1, reads DSGVTQTPKHLITATGQRVTLRCSPRSGDLSVYWYQQSLDQGLQFLIQYYNGEERAKGNILERFSAQQFPDLHSELNLSSLELGDSALYFCASSVTGGPYNEQFFGPGTRLTVL.

The chain uses TRBV18 and TRBJ1-2; no clear D gene. The germline V gene encodes CDR1 KGHSH and CDR2 LQKENI. This CDR3 is 14 amino acids long. Trimming pared 3 bases from V and 0 bases from J, leaving 8 bases between. The CDR3 loop reads CASSPLTANYGYTF. The CDR3 DNA is TGTGCCAGCTCACCCCTTACAGCTAACTATGGCTACACCTTC.

This sequence joins TRBV7-2 and TRBJ2-6; TRBD1 matches at 8 bases. Trimming took 1 base from V and 2 from J; bases not matched to a gene: 7. The CDR3 loop spans 18 amino acids. CDR1 and CDR2 (germline): SGHTA, FQGNSA. The DNA of the CDR3 is TGTGCCAGCAGCTTAGGGACAGGGTTTCCCCCTGGGGCCAACGTCCTGACTTTC. The encoded protein is CASSLGTGFPPGANVLTF.

This chain joins TRBV5-1 and TRBJ2-7; 8 bases line up with TRBD2. The CDR3 spans 17 residues. V shed 4 bases, J shed 0 bases, and the junction held 12 bases outside the gene matches. Germline lookup yields CDR1 SGHRS and CDR2 YFSETQ. The CDR3 nucleotides are TGCGCCAGCAGCCACGGTGGGGGCAGCGGGAGCTCCTACGAGCAGTACTTC. Its protein product is CASSHGGGSGSSYEQYF.

V gene TRBV13 combines with J gene TRBJ1-3, with D possibly being TRBD1 (5 bases). Germline-derived CDR1 and CDR2 are PRHDT and FYEKMQ (reference sequence). Trimming stripped 2 bases from V and 1 base from J, with 9 bases between. The CDR3 runs to 15 residues. As DNA, the CDR3 is TGTGCCAGCAGCTTAAGGCGGACATCTGGAAACACCATATATTTT. Its translation: CASSLRRTSGNTIYF.

The J gene is TRBJ2-7, the V gene TRBV20-1; 7 bases are a match to TRBD2. The CDR3 runs to 14 residues. From germline, CDR1 is DFQATT and CDR2 SNEGSKA (reference sequence). V shed 6 bases and J 6 bases; nucleotides not matched to a gene: 14. CDR3: CSAVGLVGGGEQYF. Written as DNA, the CDR3 is TGCAGTGCCGTCGGACTAGTCGGGGGAGGCGAGCAGTACTTC.

The chain has TRBV5-1 and TRBJ2-2; 8 bases map to TRBD1. CDR3 length: 16 amino acids. Germline CDR1 is SGHRS and CDR2 is YFSETQ. V was pared by 1 base and J by 8 bases, with 10 bases of the junction left unmatched. The DNA of the CDR3 is TGCGCCAGCAGCTTGATCGGACAGGGAGTAACGGGGGAGCTGTTTTTT. Its protein product is CASSLIGQGVTGELFF. Together with reference TRBV5-1 and TRBJ2-2, the CDR3 gives the full variable domain: KAGVTQTPRYLIKTRGQQVTLSCSPISGHRSVSWYQQTPGQGLQFLFEYFSETQRNKGNFPGRFSGRQFSNSRSEMNVSTLELGDSALYLCASSLIGQGVTGELFFGEGSRLTVL.

The genes are TRBV3-1 and TRBJ2-7; 14 positions agree with TRBD2. The CDR3 loop spans 15 amino acids. In germline, CDR1 is LGHDT, CDR2 YNNKEL (reference sequence). V gave up 4 bases and J gave up 7 bases; unmatched junction bases: 6. The CDR3 nucleotides read TGTGCCAGCAGCCTCGGGACTAGCGGGAGAGGAGAGCAGTACTTC. It translates to CASSLGTSGRGEQYF.

This chain links TRBV3-1 with TRBJ2-1, with D perhaps being TRBD1 or TRBD2 (5 bases each). V lost 4 bases, J lost 1 base, and 11 bases lay in between. The CDR3 extends over 15 amino acids. Germline V gene data show CDR1 as LGHDT and CDR2 as YNNKEL (reference sequence). CDR3: CASSLGAISYNEQFF. CDR3 nucleotide sequence: TGTGCCAGCAGCCTCGGGGCCATATCCTACAATGAGCAGTTCTTC.

CDR3 amino acids: CSARMPGHAQETQYF. CDR3 coding DNA: TGCAGTGCTAGGATGCCGGGGCACGCTCAAGAGACCCAGTACTTC. The J gene is TRBJ2-5, the V gene TRBV20-1, with D perhaps given as TRBD1 or TRBD2 (5 bases each). Germline V lookup: CDR1 DFQATT, CDR2 SNEGSKA (reference sequence). The CDR3 runs to 15 residues. V lost 3 bases and J 2 bases, leaving 16 bases between the germline ends.

The chain uses TRBV20-1 and TRBJ2-2; D unclear. The V end was cut by 7 bases, the J end by 1 base, with 10 bases between. Germline CDR1 and CDR2: DFQATT and SNEGSKA (reference sequence). The CDR3 is made up of 13 amino acids. In DNA form, the CDR3 reads TGCAGTGGTAGCTTGGGGAACACCGGGGAGCTGTTTTTT. It translates to CSGSLGNTGELFF.

V gene TRBV19 combines with J gene TRBJ2-7, with a weak D call TRBD2 (6 bases). Germline values: CDR1 LNHDA, CDR2 SQIVND (reference sequence). The V gene lost 5 bases and the J gene lost 1 base, with 15 bases spanning the gap. The CDR3 totals 15 residues. CDR3: CASSAKGSGSYEQYF. The DNA of the CDR3 is TGTGCCAGTAGTGCTAAAGGTAGCGGTTCCTACGAGCAGTACTTC.

This sequence joins TRBV20-1 and TRBJ2-7; TRBD2 aligns across 12 bases. Trimming took 2 bases from V and 2 from J; bases not matched to a gene: 13. This CDR3 spans 18 amino acids. Germline CDR1 DFQATT, CDR2 SNEGSKA (reference sequence). For the CDR3, the DNA is TGCAGTGCTAGATCGGAATGGGAGACTAGCGGGAGAGCCTACGAGCAGTACTTC. Translated: CSARSEWETSGRAYEQYF.

The chain links TRBV28 to TRBJ2-7; D may be TRBD2 (5 bases). The V gene lost 5 bases and the J gene lost 7 bases, with 18 bases spanning the gap. The CDR3 is made up of 14 amino acids. Germline V CDR1 and CDR2: MDHEN, SYDVKM. The DNA for the CDR3 is TGTGCCAGCAGTCCGTACGGGGTGTCTCAGGAGCAGTACTTC. Translated: CASSPYGVSQEQYF. The whole variable domain, filled in from reference TRBV28 and TRBJ2-7, reads DVKVTQSSRYLVKRTGEKVFLECVQDMDHENMFWYRQDPGLGLRLIYFSYDVKMKEKGDIPEGYSVSREKKERFSLILESASTNQTSMYLCASSPYGVSQEQYFGPGTRLTVT.

The chain has TRBV6-6 and TRBJ1-3; D is unclear. With 4 bases removed from V and 4 bases from J, the gap between germline ends came to 14 bases. The CDR3 extends over 15 amino acids. Looked up from germline, CDR1 is MNHNY and CDR2 is SVGAGI (reference sequence). The DNA of the CDR3 is TGTGCCAGCAGTTCCCCGGAGCTGGCCGGAAACACCATATATTTT. As protein: CASSSPELAGNTIYF.

This clonotype was seen only once. The chain employs TRBV3-1 and TRBJ2-1; TRBD2 aligns across 12 bases. J gave up 10 bases and V 5 bases, and 6 bases lay outside the gene matches. CDR1 is LGHDT and CDR2 is YNNKEL in the germline V gene (reference sequence). The CDR3 is 14 residues long. The DNA of the CDR3 is TGTGCCAGCAGCGAAGGGACTAGCGGGCACGAGCAGTTCTTC. This translates into CASSEGTSGHEQFF.

This rearrangement joins TRBV29-1 to TRBJ2-6; D uncertain. The ends were cut back, 5 bases at V and 2 bases at J, with 4 bases in the middle. Germline V lookup: CDR1 SQVTM, CDR2 ANQGSEA. The CDR3 has 12 amino acids. As DNA, the CDR3 is TGCAGCGTTCGGACTGGGGCCAACGTCCTGACTTTC. This codes for CSVRTGANVLTF.

The chain employs TRBV5-4 and TRBJ2-1; the match to TRBD2 covers 7 bases. The CDR3 covers 16 residues. Germline CDR1 and CDR2: SGHNT and YYREEE (reference sequence). Trimming removed 3 bases from V and 2 bases from J; junction bases left unmatched: 8. This chain's CDR3 is CASSSAGNVPYNEQFF. The CDR3 DNA follows: TGTGCCAGCAGCTCAGCGGGGAACGTTCCCTACAATGAGCAGTTCTTC.

V is TRBV25-1 and J is TRBJ2-7; the match to TRBD1 covers 9 bases. The V and J ends lost 3 bases and 3 bases, in that order; junction bases with no gene match: 0. The CDR3 extends over 13 amino acids. Germline V CDR1 and CDR2: MGHDK, SYGVNS. CDR3 DNA sequence: TGTGCCAGCAGTGAGACAGGGGGCTACGAGCAGTACTTC. Translated, it gives CASSETGGYEQYF.

The chain is built from TRBV6-5 and TRBJ2-2; D call uncertain. Trimming shortened V by 2 bases and J by 3 bases, and 7 bases separated the two germline ends. This CDR3 comprises 14 residues. CDR1 and CDR2 from the germline V gene are MNHEY and SVGAGI. CDR3 in amino acids: CASSYIPYTGELFF. CDR3 bases: TGTGCCAGCAGTTACATTCCGTACACCGGGGAGCTGTTTTTT.

This chain connects TRBV19 to TRBJ1-1, with 10 bases aligning to TRBD1. Germline assignment: CDR1 LNHDA and CDR2 SQIVND (reference sequence). The CDR3 is 18 amino acids. J lost 1 base, V lost 6 bases, and 14 bases had no gene match. The chain's CDR3 is CASRRTDRGLQTNTEAFF. CDR3 nucleotide sequence: TGTGCCAGTAGGCGCACCGACAGGGGGCTTCAGACGAACACTGAAGCTTTCTTT.